This TCR beta chain was captured by sequencing in a study of blood T cell repertoires in COVID-19. The overall study: Material from acute and convalescent COVID-19 was sourced from the United States, Italy and Spain. T cells, B-cell-depleted T cells, or PBMCs provided the cDNA or gDNA that served as material.

Sequenced by immunoSEQ multiplex PCR; TCRdb stores in-frame clones only, minus some. Of some 350,000 clones listed, approximately 88% were seen once; the top ten hold over 4.5%. Each participant's cohort was designated according to participant-reported clinical history. The clonotype comes from a man between 25 and 39 years old who had recovered from COVID-19. Sequencing used PBMCs or T cells enriched from blood (not recorded which).

The CDR3 loop is CASSLSAGDNTEAFF. CDR3 nucleotide sequence: TGTGCCAGCAGCTTAAGTGCAGGGGACAACACTGAAGCTTTCTTT. The chain has TRBV7-3 and TRBJ1-1; D perhaps matches TRBD1 (6 bases). CDR1 is SGHTA, CDR2 FQGTGA, per germline. The CDR3 length is 15 residues. Between the trimmed V and J ends, which lost 1 base and 2 bases, there was a span of 11 bases.